Listed below are T cell receptor beta chains from one sample, sequenced in a study of cytomegalovirus exposure and HLA in healthy donors. This table comes from immunoSEQ multiplex PCR, and its TCRdb copy is limited to in-frame clones, with some not included. The table lists fewer than 250,000 clones, 75% to 90% of them singletons, with about 1.2% in the top ten. Sequencing was carried out using PBMCs. The receptor set was obtained from a man under 40 in good health and CMV-seronegative. Both conserved end residues are part of each CDR3. The order of the fields is clone size, J gene, D gene, V gene, CDR3 protein, CDR3 DNA. D genes are given only for firm matches. Not all rows give a size; the values are once, few, many and, for expanded clones, a class.

clone_size: NA
j_call: TRBJ2-1
d_call: TRBD2
v_call: TRBV28
cdr3_aa: CASRPSGRAGEQFF
cdr3_nt: TGTGCCAGCAGGCCAAGCGGGAGGGCCGGTGAGCAGTTCTTC

clone_size: NA
j_call: TRBJ1-1
d_call: NA
v_call: TRBV7-9
cdr3_aa: CASSLVAVLNTEAFF
cdr3_nt: TGTGCCAGCAGCTTAGTGGCGGTACTTAACACTGAAGCTTTCTTT

clone_size: NA
j_call: TRBJ2-7
d_call: TRBD1
v_call: TRBV5-4
cdr3_aa: CASSPQDRIYEQYF
cdr3_nt: TGTGCCAGCAGCCCCCAGGACAGGATCTACGAGCAGTACTTC

clone_size: NA
j_call: TRBJ2-7
d_call: TRBD2
v_call: TRBV2
cdr3_aa: CASRISGRAYEQYF
cdr3_nt: TGTGCCAGCAGGATTAGCGGGAGGGCCTACGAGCAGTACTTC

clone_size: NA
j_call: TRBJ2-1
d_call: TRBD1
v_call: TRBV6-5
cdr3_aa: CASSYIGTGNNEQFF
cdr3_nt: TGTGCCAGCAGTTATATCGGGACAGGGAACAATGAGCAGTTCTTC

clone_size: NA
j_call: TRBJ2-7
d_call: NA
v_call: TRBV11-2
cdr3_aa: CASSTSRGEQYF
cdr3_nt: TGTGCCAGCAGCACCTCGAGAGGCGAGCAGTACTTC

clone_size: once
j_call: TRBJ1-5
d_call: TRBD1
v_call: TRBV28
cdr3_aa: CASSSVGTGGIRPQHF
cdr3_nt: TGTGCCAGCAGTTCAGTAGGGACAGGGGGCATCCGGCCCCAGCATTTT

clone_size: NA
j_call: TRBJ2-7
d_call: NA
v_call: TRBV5-4
cdr3_aa: CASSSGFPSAGEEQYF
cdr3_nt: TGTGCCAGCAGCTCTGGGTTTCCTAGCGCTGGGGAGGAGCAGTACTTC

clone_size: once
j_call: TRBJ1-5
d_call: NA
v_call: TRBV15
cdr3_aa: CATSREVRRQPQHF
cdr3_nt: TGTGCCACCAGCAGAGAGGTGAGGAGGCAGCCCCAGCATTTT

clone_size: NA
j_call: TRBJ1-4
d_call: TRBD1
v_call: TRBV2
cdr3_aa: CASSENQGATEKLFF
cdr3_nt: TGTGCCAGCAGTGAAAACCAGGGGGCGACTGAAAAACTGTTTTTT

clone_size: NA
j_call: TRBJ2-7
d_call: NA
v_call: TRBV5-1
cdr3_aa: CASSDRTYNYSRSYEQYF
cdr3_nt: TGCGCCAGCAGCGATCGGACATACAACTACTCCAGATCATACGAGCAGTACTTC

clone_size: NA
j_call: TRBJ1-2
d_call: TRBD1
v_call: TRBV28
cdr3_aa: CASSLPTGQGYGYTF
cdr3_nt: TGTGCCAGCAGCCTACCAACGGGACAGGGCTATGGCTACACCTTC

clone_size: NA
j_call: TRBJ1-4
d_call: TRBD1
v_call: TRBV28
cdr3_aa: CASRLTGQGNEKLFF
cdr3_nt: TGTGCCAGCAGGCTAACGGGACAGGGGAATGAAAAACTGTTTTTT

clone_size: NA
j_call: TRBJ2-5
d_call: TRBD2
v_call: TRBV10-2
cdr3_aa: CASSEPGAPSGGETQYF
cdr3_nt: TGCGCCAGCAGTGAGCCGGGCGCTCCTAGCGGGGGAGAGACCCAGTACTTC

clone_size: NA
j_call: TRBJ2-1
d_call: NA
v_call: TRBV6-6
cdr3_aa: CASSYSSPDSQQFF
cdr3_nt: TGTGCCAGCAGTTACTCTAGTCCAGACTCACAGCAGTTCTTC

clone_size: NA
j_call: TRBJ2-1
d_call: NA
v_call: TRBV11-1
cdr3_aa: CASSLMTRPLGNEQFF
cdr3_nt: TGTGCCAGCAGCTTAATGACTAGGCCCCTGGGGAATGAGCAGTTCTTC

clone_size: few
j_call: TRBJ1-1
d_call: NA
v_call: TRBV28
cdr3_aa: CASSLDTNTEAFF
cdr3_nt: TGTGCCAGCAGCTTGGACACGAACACTGAAGCTTTCTTT

clone_size: NA
j_call: TRBJ2-7
d_call: NA
v_call: TRBV6-5
cdr3_aa: CASRTDNYEQYF
cdr3_nt: TGTGCCAGCAGAACGGACAACTACGAGCAGTACTTC

clone_size: NA
j_call: TRBJ2-1
d_call: NA
v_call: TRBV5-4
cdr3_aa: CASSEGLDSYNEQFF
cdr3_nt: TGTGCCAGCAGCGAGGGACTCGACTCCTACAATGAGCAGTTCTTC

clone_size: NA
j_call: TRBJ1-2
d_call: TRBD1
v_call: TRBV6-6
cdr3_aa: CASALGTDNYGYTF
cdr3_nt: TGTGCCAGCGCCCTGGGGACAGACAACTATGGCTACACCTTC

clone_size: NA
j_call: TRBJ1-6
d_call: NA
v_call: TRBV7-9
cdr3_aa: CASSLVSLDNSPLHF
cdr3_nt: TGTGCCAGCAGCTTAGTGAGCCTAGATAATTCACCCCTCCACTTT

clone_size: NA
j_call: TRBJ2-3
d_call: TRBD2
v_call: TRBV29-1
cdr3_aa: CSVERGGLRSQYF
cdr3_nt: TGCAGCGTTGAGCGGGGGGGCCTTAGGTCGCAGTATTTT

clone_size: NA
j_call: TRBJ2-3
d_call: NA
v_call: TRBV19
cdr3_aa: CASSIAQSHRVDTQYF
cdr3_nt: TGTGCCAGTAGTATAGCTCAAAGTCACAGGGTAGATACGCAGTATTTT

clone_size: NA
j_call: TRBJ2-2
d_call: NA
v_call: TRBV7-6
cdr3_aa: CASSRNAGENTGELFF
cdr3_nt: TGTGCCAGCAGCCGAAATGCCGGTGAAAACACCGGGGAGCTGTTTTTT

clone_size: once
j_call: TRBJ2-1
d_call: NA
v_call: TRBV7-9
cdr3_aa: CASSLGGPRYEQFF
cdr3_nt: TGTGCCAGCAGCTTAGGCGGGCCTAGGTATGAGCAGTTCTTC

clone_size: NA
j_call: TRBJ2-1
d_call: NA
v_call: TRBV7-6
cdr3_aa: CASSLTGTYNEQFF
cdr3_nt: TGTGCCAGCAGCTTGACCGGGACTTACAATGAGCAGTTCTTC

clone_size: NA
j_call: TRBJ1-3
d_call: NA
v_call: TRBV4-1
cdr3_aa: CASSQEGMTGNTIYF
cdr3_nt: TGCGCCAGCAGCCAAGAAGGCATGACAGGAAACACCATATATTTT

clone_size: NA
j_call: TRBJ2-5
d_call: TRBD1
v_call: TRBV19
cdr3_aa: CASSVRQGVGPKETQYF
cdr3_nt: TGTGCCAGTAGTGTTAGACAGGGAGTAGGGCCAAAAGAGACCCAGTACTTC

clone_size: NA
j_call: TRBJ2-7
d_call: NA
v_call: TRBV6-1
cdr3_aa: CASSIDGEYEQYF
cdr3_nt: TGTGCCAGCAGTATCGACGGAGAATACGAGCAGTACTTC

clone_size: NA
j_call: TRBJ2-3
d_call: TRBD2
v_call: TRBV4-2
cdr3_aa: CASSQVSGGAYTQYF
cdr3_nt: TGTGCCAGCAGCCAAGTATCCGGGGGGGCCTATACGCAGTATTTT

clone_size: once
j_call: TRBJ2-5
d_call: NA
v_call: TRBV29-1
cdr3_aa: CSVAGSLIKETQYF
cdr3_nt: TGCAGCGTTGCCGGGAGTCTCATAAAAGAGACCCAGTACTTC

clone_size: NA
j_call: TRBJ1-4
d_call: NA
v_call: TRBV7-2
cdr3_aa: CASRTQGYNEKLFF
cdr3_nt: TGTGCCAGCAGGACACAGGGCTATAATGAAAAACTGTTTTTT

clone_size: NA
j_call: TRBJ2-2
d_call: TRBD2
v_call: TRBV5-4
cdr3_aa: CASSGWRASGATGELFF
cdr3_nt: TGTGCCAGCAGCGGCTGGAGGGCTAGCGGGGCCACCGGGGAGCTGTTTTTT

clone_size: NA
j_call: TRBJ1-4
d_call: NA
v_call: TRBV7-9
cdr3_aa: CASSSRASNEKLFF
cdr3_nt: TGTGCCAGCAGCTCCCGCGCTAGCAATGAAAAACTGTTTTTT

clone_size: once
j_call: TRBJ2-1
d_call: NA
v_call: TRBV9
cdr3_aa: CASSGTSGAESEQFF
cdr3_nt: TGTGCCAGCAGCGGGACATCTGGGGCGGAAAGTGAGCAGTTCTTC

clone_size: NA
j_call: TRBJ1-1
d_call: NA
v_call: TRBV28
cdr3_aa: CASSLPPGNTEAFF
cdr3_nt: TGTGCCAGCAGTCTTCCCCCCGGGAACACTGAAGCTTTCTTT

clone_size: NA
j_call: TRBJ2-3
d_call: NA
v_call: TRBV27
cdr3_aa: CASSSEADTQYF
cdr3_nt: TGTGCCAGCAGTTCTGAAGCGGATACGCAGTATTTT

clone_size: few
j_call: TRBJ1-4
d_call: TRBD1
v_call: TRBV4-3
cdr3_aa: CASSQDRHRGHEKLFF
cdr3_nt: TGCGCCAGCAGCCAAGATAGGCACAGGGGGCACGAAAAACTGTTTTTT

clone_size: few
j_call: TRBJ2-7
d_call: NA
v_call: TRBV30
cdr3_aa: CAWGRTTASKYF
cdr3_nt: TGTGCCTGGGGGAGAACAACAGCATCAAAGTACTTC

clone_size: few
j_call: TRBJ1-2
d_call: NA
v_call: TRBV9
cdr3_aa: CASSVAVTEGGYTF
cdr3_nt: TGTGCCAGCAGCGTAGCTGTAACAGAGGGCGGCTACACCTTC

clone_size: NA
j_call: TRBJ1-5
d_call: NA
v_call: TRBV4-3
cdr3_aa: CASSQDLNQPQHF
cdr3_nt: TGCGCCAGCAGCCAAGATCTAAATCAGCCCCAGCATTTT

clone_size: NA
j_call: TRBJ2-5
d_call: NA
v_call: TRBV5-4
cdr3_aa: CASSLGQGIGETQYF
cdr3_nt: TGTGCCAGCAGCTTGGGGCAGGGGATTGGTGAGACCCAGTACTTC

clone_size: NA
j_call: TRBJ2-2
d_call: TRBD2
v_call: TRBV7-2
cdr3_aa: CASSPTSGGARNTGELFF
cdr3_nt: TGTGCCAGCAGCCCGACTAGCGGGGGGGCCAGGAACACCGGGGAGCTGTTTTTT

clone_size: NA
j_call: TRBJ2-1
d_call: TRBD2
v_call: TRBV7-9
cdr3_aa: CASSEGTSSYNEQFF
cdr3_nt: TGTGCCAGCAGCGAAGGGACTAGCTCCTACAATGAGCAGTTCTTC

clone_size: NA
j_call: TRBJ2-7
d_call: NA
v_call: TRBV25-1
cdr3_aa: CASSEPGEQYF
cdr3_nt: TGTGCCAGCTCCGAGCCCGGCGAGCAGTACTTC

clone_size: NA
j_call: TRBJ1-5
d_call: TRBD1
v_call: TRBV7-9
cdr3_aa: CASSASGQGVAQPQHF
cdr3_nt: TGTGCCAGCAGCGCTTCGGGACAGGGAGTGGCTCAGCCCCAGCATTTT

clone_size: NA
j_call: TRBJ1-5
d_call: TRBD1
v_call: TRBV5-1
cdr3_aa: CASSLDRDGGQPQHF
cdr3_nt: TGCGCCAGCAGCCTGGACAGGGACGGAGGTCAGCCCCAGCATTTT

clone_size: NA
j_call: TRBJ1-4
d_call: NA
v_call: TRBV5-4
cdr3_aa: CASSRDSGEKLFF
cdr3_nt: TGTGCCAGCAGCCGGGATTCCGGTGAAAAACTGTTTTTT

clone_size: once
j_call: TRBJ2-7
d_call: TRBD2
v_call: TRBV4-1
cdr3_aa: CASSKVRLAGETYEQYF
cdr3_nt: TGCGCCAGCAGCAAAGTCAGACTAGCGGGGGAAACCTACGAGCAGTACTTC

clone_size: NA
j_call: TRBJ2-2
d_call: TRBD2
v_call: TRBV30
cdr3_aa: CAAGTSRVDTGELFF
cdr3_nt: TGTGCGGCCGGGACTAGCCGCGTGGACACCGGGGAGCTGTTTTTT

clone_size: few
j_call: TRBJ2-1
d_call: TRBD1
v_call: TRBV15
cdr3_aa: CATSRARDRGRDGEQFF
cdr3_nt: TGTGCCACCAGCAGAGCACGGGACAGGGGCCGGGACGGTGAGCAGTTCTTC

clone_size: NA
j_call: TRBJ2-5
d_call: TRBD1
v_call: TRBV6-5
cdr3_aa: CASSYGDRILGETQYF
cdr3_nt: TGTGCCAGCAGTTACGGGGACAGGATCTTGGGGGAGACCCAGTACTTC

clone_size: NA
j_call: TRBJ2-1
d_call: TRBD1
v_call: TRBV4-1
cdr3_aa: CASKGQGSNEQFF
cdr3_nt: TGCGCCAGCAAGGGACAGGGTAGCAATGAGCAGTTCTTC

clone_size: NA
j_call: TRBJ2-2
d_call: TRBD1
v_call: TRBV5-1
cdr3_aa: CASSLGGGQGPNTGELFF
cdr3_nt: TGCGCCAGCAGCTTGGGGGGCGGACAGGGGCCGAACACCGGGGAGCTGTTTTTT